The 29 T cell receptor beta chains below come from one sample, sequenced in a study of post-analysis software for immune sequencing data. The library was made from cDNA and included unique molecular identifiers. MiXCR was run by TCRdb on the PCR reads, yielding one entry per CDR3 protein. The data show fewer than 550,000 distinct CDR3 sequences, around 34% seen once. Study results and caveats: With TRBV5-6, TRBV5-1 and TRBV20-1 included, about five TRBV segments were more frequent in patients than in controls.

What these receptors recognize is not known. Sequencing was carried out using blood. The source is a girl aged 2 to 17 with multiple sclerosis.

This clonotype has a handful of counts. The J gene is TRBJ2-3, the V gene TRBV27; a possible D gene is TRBD2 (5 bases). V lost 3 bases and J 4 bases, leaving 8 bases between the germline ends. Germline CDR1 reads MNHEY; CDR2 reads SMNVEV (reference sequence). The CDR3 totals 13 residues. As DNA, the CDR3 is TGTGCCAGCAGTTTCCTAGCAGCAGATACGCAGTATTTT. Protein: CASSFLAADTQYF.

With respect to this clonotype: This sequence may be a read error, since a much larger clone differs from it by one base. The rearrangement uses TRBV4-2 and TRBJ1-2, with a weak D call TRBD1 (5 bases). Germline CDR1 is LGHNA and CDR2 is YNFKEQ. This CDR3 comprises 15 residues. Deletions cut 2 bases from V and 4 bases from J, with 14 bases between. This CDR3 is CASSQPGQRSYGYTF. The CDR3 DNA follows: TGTGCCAGCAGCCAACCTGGACAAAGGAGCTATGGCTACACCTTC.

This clonotype showed up many times. This chain uses TRBV5-1 with TRBJ1-2; D might be TRBD1 (6 bases). From germline, CDR1 is SGHRS and CDR2 YFSETQ. The germline V and J ends were trimmed by 0 bases and 4 bases, with 13 bases remaining between them. This CDR3 comprises 15 residues. The CDR3 region is CASSLGTTGLYGYTF. CDR3 in DNA: TGCGCCAGCAGCTTGGGGACTACAGGGCTCTATGGCTACACCTTC.

This clonotype was detected a few times. This chain links TRBV4-1 with TRBJ2-7; D not resolved. This CDR3 is 14 amino acids long. V was cut by 0 bases and J by 0 bases, with 6 bases left in between. In germline, CDR1 is MGHRA, CDR2 YSYEKL. In DNA form, the CDR3 reads TGCGCCAGCAGCCAAGATTTGACCTCCTACGAGCAGTACTTC. Translation: CASSQDLTSYEQYF.

The chain combines TRBV1 with TRBJ2-1. TRBV1 corresponds to a pseudogene. This CDR3 contains 13 residues. The CDR3 loop is CTSSQSDYNEQFF. CDR3 coding DNA: TGCACCAGCAGCCAGTCGGACTACAATGAGCAGTTCTTC.

The rearrangement links TRBV6-5 to TRBJ2-5; perhaps TRBD1 as D (5 bases). The CDR3 consists of 15 residues. Germline V gene data show CDR1 as MNHEY and CDR2 as SVGAGI. V was clipped by 2 bases and J by 2 bases, with 12 bases between them. The CDR3 nucleotides are TGTGCCAGCAGTTACAACGGACGACAGCAAGAGACCCAGTACTTC. It codes for CASSYNGRQQETQYF.

V and J are TRBV7-9 and TRBJ1-4; D not certain. This CDR3 contains 15 residues. V lost 6 bases to trimming and J lost 6 bases, with 17 bases between them. The germline V gene encodes CDR1 SEHNR and CDR2 FQNEAQ (reference sequence). The CDR3 protein is CASSASGSKDEKLFF. CDR3 sequence (DNA): TGTGCCAGCAGTGCTTCGGGGTCAAAAGATGAAAAACTGTTTTTT.

The CDR3 DNA follows: TGTGCCAGCAGCCCCATCGGGACGCCTAACACTGAAGCTTTCTTT. The encoded protein is CASSPIGTPNTEAFF. The V call is TRBV5-5, the J call TRBJ1-1, with a possible D match to TRBD1 (5 bases). Germline CDR1 reads SGHKS; CDR2 reads YYEKEE (reference sequence). This CDR3 comprises 15 residues. V gave up 4 bases and J gave up 2 bases, with 15 bases separating them.

This clonotype was detected only a few times. The V gene is TRBV6-1, the J gene TRBJ2-1; D gene unclear. Trimming shortened V by 6 bases and J by 6 bases, and 9 bases separated the two germline ends. Germline assignment: CDR1 MNHNS and CDR2 SASEGT. CDR3 length equals 12 residues. The CDR3 DNA reads TGTGCCAGCAGGGTCAGTAGCAATGAGCAGTTCTTC. It encodes CASRVSSNEQFF.

This chain joins TRBV20-1 and TRBJ2-1; TRBD2 matches 12 bases. The CDR3 runs to 16 residues. CDR1 and CDR2 (germline): DFQATT, SNEGSKA (reference sequence). The V and J ends lost 0 bases and 5 bases, in that order; junction bases with no gene match: 5. The CDR3 DNA sequence: TGCAGTGCTAGAGATCCACTAGCGGGGGGTGACAATGAGCAGTTCTTC. This encodes CSARDPLAGGDNEQFF.

The CDR3 DNA reads as TGTGCCAGCAGCCCCAGGGACCCAAATCAGCCCCAGCATTTT. Its translation: CASSPRDPNQPQHF. This chain uses TRBV25-1 with TRBJ1-5, with D possibly being TRBD1 (5 bases). Germline V gene sequence: CDR1 MGHDK, CDR2 SYGVNS. This CDR3 has 14 amino acids. V gave up 6 bases and J gave up 4 bases, with 13 bases separating them.

This clonotype showed up just a few times. The chain couples TRBV7-6 to TRBJ1-5; no clear D gene. V lost 5 bases, J lost 0 bases, and 23 bases lay in between. CDR1 SGHVS and CDR2 FNYEAQ come from the germline V gene. The CDR3 length is 19 residues. The CDR3 DNA reads as TGTGCCAGCAGCCCTCTCCTAGGTTGGGGAGCCTATAGCAATCAGCCCCAGCATTTT. Its protein is CASSPLLGWGAYSNQPQHF.

This clonotype was recorded a few times. J is TRBJ1-5 and V is TRBV4-2; D gene uncertain. V was shortened by 1 base and J by 3 bases, with 10 bases between the two germline ends. Germline CDR1 reads LGHNA; CDR2 reads YNFKEQ. This CDR3 region has 15 residues. This CDR3 reads CASSQVASFNQPQHF. As DNA, the CDR3 is TGTGCCAGCAGCCAAGTGGCCAGCTTCAATCAGCCCCAGCATTTT.

This clonotype was recorded at least ten times. The chain uses TRBV20-1 and TRBJ2-1, with a possible D match to TRBD2 (6 bases). The V end lost 3 bases, the J end lost 0 bases, and 12 bases lay between the germline ends. Germline V gives CDR1 DFQATT, CDR2 SNEGSKA (reference sequence). This CDR3 comprises 15 residues. In nucleotides, the CDR3 is TGCAGTGCTAGCGTTAGCGGAACCTCCTACAATGAGCAGTTCTTC. As protein: CSASVSGTSYNEQFF.

The V call is TRBV5-5, the J call TRBJ2-3; tentative D call: TRBD1 (6 bases). From germline, CDR1 is SGHKS and CDR2 YYEKEE (reference sequence). Trimming took off 4 bases at V and 5 bases at J, with 11 bases between the two ends. The CDR3 totals 13 residues. For the CDR3, the DNA is TGTGCCAGCAGCGGGACATTCAAAGATACGCAGTATTTT. Encoded protein: CASSGTFKDTQYF.

V gene TRBV7-2 combines with J gene TRBJ2-1; no clear D. Germline CDR1 SGHTA, CDR2 FQGNSA. V lost 4 bases and J lost 9, with 16 bases in between. The CDR3 runs to 14 residues. The CDR3 region has the DNA TGTGCCAGCAGCTCCGGCCTCCACTGGGCTGAGCAGTTCTTC. Its translation: CASSSGLHWAEQFF.

The chain employs TRBV28 and TRBJ2-7; 7 nucleotides line up with TRBD1. The end of the DNA aligns better with TRBJ2-5, so the J call may be wrong. The CDR3 length is 15 residues. CDR1 MDHEN and CDR2 SYDVKM come from the germline V gene. The CDR3 spells CASSFLKGATETQYF. DNA for the CDR3: TGTGCCAGCAGTTTCCTGAAGGGGGCCACGGAGACCCAGTACTTC.

This clonotype was seen only once. V gene TRBV15 combines with J gene TRBJ2-1; TRBD1 might be the D (5 bases). In germline, CDR1 is LNHNV, CDR2 YYDKDF (reference sequence). CDR3 length: 15 amino acids. Between the trimmed V and J ends, which lost 0 bases and 10 bases, there was a span of 16 bases. CDR3 DNA sequence: TGTGCCACCAGCAGAGAAAGGTCAGGGCAGAGGGAGCAGTTCTTC. Amino acid sequence: CATSRERSGQREQFF.

J is TRBJ2-2 and V is TRBV7-2; perhaps D is TRBD1 or TRBD2 (5 bases each). The CDR3 covers 16 residues. V was pared by 2 bases and J by 0 bases, with 10 bases between. Germline CDR1 SGHTA, CDR2 FQGNSA. CDR3 in DNA: TGTGCCAGCAGCTTAACTGGGACGACGAACACCGGGGAGCTGTTTTTT. Encoded protein: CASSLTGTTNTGELFF.

This chain joins TRBV13 and TRBJ2-1, with 8 bases fitting TRBD2. Matching the DNA end better, TRBJ2-7 makes the J call doubtful. This CDR3 comprises 15 residues. Germline CDR1 PRHDT, CDR2 FYEKMQ (reference sequence). The CDR3 bases are TGTGCCAGCAGCTCGGGGGGGAGGGCCTACAATGAGCAGTACTTC. The encoded protein is CASSSGGRAYNEQYF.

V and J are TRBV20-1 and TRBJ1-1, with TRBD1 matching over 7 bases. The length of the CDR3 is 13 residues. Germline trimming cut 3 bases from V and 6 bases from J; bases unmatched to any gene: 7. CDR1 and CDR2 from the germline V gene are DFQATT and SNEGSKA (reference sequence). CDR3 in DNA: TGCAGTGCTAGCGTCGCAGGGGGGTCTGAAGCTTTCTTT. As protein: CSASVAGGSEAFF.

This chain joins TRBV20-1 and TRBJ1-2; 9 bases fit TRBD1. With V trimmed by 6 bases and J by 2 bases, 7 bases remained unmatched. The CDR3 is 14 amino acids. The germline CDR1 and CDR2 sequences are DFQATT and SNEGSKA (reference sequence). CDR3 sequence (DNA): TGCAGTGCAAGGGACAGGGAGAGGAACTATGGCTACACCTTC. Translation: CSARDRERNYGYTF.

This clonotype was seen a handful of times. The J gene is TRBJ2-3, the V gene TRBV25-1; 10 bases are shared with TRBD2. The CDR3 consists of 15 residues. V trimming: 8 bases; J trimming: 3 bases; junction bases outside the gene matches: 8. The V gene's germline CDR1 is MGHDK and CDR2 SYGVNS. The CDR3 sequence: CASAAQGLATDTQYF. The DNA of the CDR3 is TGTGCCAGCGCCGCCCAGGGACTAGCGACAGATACGCAGTATTTT.

CDR3 residues: CASSEVRDHQETQYF. The CDR3 DNA is TGTGCCAGCAGTGAAGTAAGGGACCACCAAGAGACCCAGTACTTC. This rearrangement joins TRBV2 to TRBJ2-5, with D perhaps given as TRBD1 or TRBD2 (5 bases each). CDR1 SNHLY and CDR2 FYNNEI come from the germline V gene. The V end was cut by 1 base, the J end by 0 bases, with 9 bases between. The CDR3 length is 15 residues.

This clonotype has just a few counts. V usage is TRBV29-1 and J usage is TRBJ2-5, with D uncertain. This CDR3 has 11 amino acids. Germline-derived CDR1 and CDR2 are SQVTM and ANQGSEA. V lost 4 bases, J lost 2 bases, and 5 bases lay in between. The CDR3 sequence: CSVVSQETQYF. CDR3 bases: TGCAGCGTTGTATCTCAAGAGACCCAGTACTTC. The entire variable domain, with the rest obtained from reference TRBV29-1 and TRBJ2-5, is as follows: SAVISQKPSRDICQRGTSLTIQCQVDSQVTMMFWYRQQPGQSLTLIATANQGSEATYESGFVIDKFPISRPNLTFSTLTVSNMSPEDSSIYLCSVVSQETQYFGPGTRLLVL.

As concerns this clonotype: At one end, the junction sequence differs from germline, possibly due to a read error. The chain has TRBV6-2 or TRBV6-3 and TRBJ2-5; either TRBD1 or TRBD2 may fit D (5 bases each). The DNA matches TRBJ2-7 better at its end, which makes the J call doubtful. CDR3 length: 16 residues. Germline V gene data show CDR1 as MNHEY and CDR2 as SVGEGT. The CDR3 here is CASHPSGALRSCEQYF. For the CDR3, the DNA is TGTGCCAGCCACCCATCCGGGGCCCTCCGATCCTGCGAGCAGTACTTC.

This clonotype has at least ten counts. The chain has TRBV6-5 and TRBJ2-1; D is undetermined. This CDR3 spans 13 amino acids. Germline-derived CDR1 and CDR2 are MNHEY and SVGAGI. The germline V and J ends were trimmed by 4 bases and 7 bases, with 11 bases remaining between them. CDR3 sequence (DNA): TGTGCCAGCAGTTTAGGTAGGCGAAATGAGCAGTTCTTC. Translation gives CASSLGRRNEQFF.

V is TRBV9 and J is TRBJ2-7, with D tentatively TRBD1 (6 bases). Looked up from germline, CDR1 is SGDLS and CDR2 is YYNGEE. V lost 3 bases and J 0 bases, leaving 7 bases between the germline ends. This CDR3 is 13 amino acids long. CDR3 sequence: CASSEGDSYEQYF. In DNA form, the CDR3 reads TGTGCCAGCAGCGAGGGGGACTCCTACGAGCAGTACTTC.

The chain uses TRBV10-2 and TRBJ2-1, with D perhaps matching TRBD2 (6 bases). Deletions cut 3 bases from V and 2 bases from J, with 11 bases between. The CDR3 loop spans 15 amino acids. CDR1 and CDR2 (germline): WSHSY, SAAADI. For the CDR3, the DNA is TGCGCCAGCAGTGATTTTCGGGGGACCTACAATGAGCAGTTCTTC. Translating gives CASSDFRGTYNEQFF.